These T cell receptor beta chains were read from a single sample in a study of CD8+CD57+ T cells in acquired aplastic anemia. TCRdb re-called the reads through MiXCR, storing one row per CDR3 protein. The profile shows just over 200,000 distinct CDR3 sequences, about 62% of them singletons. Sequenced input: sorted CD4+, CD8+, or CD8+CD57+ T cells (not recorded which) from PBMCs. These receptors came from a human donor with aplastic anemia. The CDR3 runs from the conserved cysteine through the conserved F or W. A D gene is named only where the DNA matches it firmly. Expanded clones get a size class; other rows say once, few or many, or leave the size out.

.	TRBV29-1	TRBJ2-3	.	13	CSVDLAGLDTQYF	TGCAGCGTTGATTTGGCAGGGTTAGATACGCAGTATTTT
.	TRBV7-3	TRBJ2-2	.	13	CASSKVWNGELFF	TGTGCCAGCAGCAAGGTGTGGAACGGGGAGCTGTTTTTT
.	TRBV29-1	TRBJ2-1	.	11	CSGVAYNEQFF	TGCAGCGGGGTCGCCTACAATGAGCAGTTCTTC
.	TRBV15	TRBJ1-1	.	14	CATSRGRERFGAFF	TGTGCCACCAGCAGAGGGAGGGAACGGTTCGGAGCTTTCTTT
.	TRBV24-1	TRBJ2-1	TRBD2	16	CATSDPSGGGDNEQFF	TGTGCCACCAGTGATCCTAGCGGGGGAGGGGACAATGAGCAGTTCTTC
few	TRBV19	TRBJ2-1	TRBD1	16	CASSPTGQGSYNEQFF	TGTGCCAGTAGTCCTACGGGACAGGGTTCCTACAATGAGCAGTTCTTC
.	TRBV7-2	TRBJ2-7	.	15	CASSLVTGGGQEQYF	TGTGCCAGCAGCTTAGTCACGGGCGGGGGACAGGAGCAGTACTTC
.	TRBV20-1	TRBJ2-3	TRBD2	16	CSARDQASGRTDTQYF	TGCAGTGCTAGAGATCAGGCTAGCGGACGCACAGATACGCAGTATTTT
.	TRBV6-5	TRBJ1-1	.	16	CASSYSKGGVNTDAFF	TGTGCCAGCAGTTACTCGAAGGGCGGTGTGAACACTGACGCTTTCTTT
.	TRBV20-1	TRBJ1-6	.	13	CSATDTLNSPLHF	TGCAGTGCTACGGACACCCTGAATTCACCCCTCCACTTT
.	TRBV20-1	TRBJ2-7	TRBD2	15	CSAAPAGGGSYEQYF	TGCAGTGCCGCTCCGGCGGGGGGCGGCTCCTACGAGCAGTACTTC
many	TRBV12-3/TRBV12-4	TRBJ2-7	TRBD2	17	CASSFFRGGNHSYEQYF	TGTGCCAGCAGTTTCTTTCGGGGGGGCAACCATTCCTACGAGCAGTACTTC
.	TRBV7-9	TRBJ2-7	.	14	CASSGSREALEQYF	TGTGCCAGCAGCGGCAGTAGGGAGGCTCTCGAGCAGTACTTC
.	TRBV19	TRBJ2-1	TRBD2	16	CASSGREGRVFNEQFF	TGTGCCAGTAGCGGACGGGAGGGGAGGGTTTTCAATGAGCAGTTCTTC
.	TRBV7-2	TRBJ2-7	.	14	CASRQYLTSYEQYF	TGTGCCAGCAGGCAGTATCTAACCTCCTACGAGCAGTACTTC
.	TRBV2	TRBJ2-1	.	15	CASSDVADSYNEQFF	TGTGCCAGCAGTGATGTAGCGGACTCCTACAATGAGCAGTTCTTC
.	TRBV15	TRBJ1-3	.	14	CATSRDNSGNTIYF	TGTGCCACCAGCAGAGATAACAGTGGAAACACCATATATTTT
.	TRBV25-1	TRBJ2-5	.	16	CASGKLVRLTQETQYF	TGTGCCAGCGGGAAGCTTGTCAGGCTGACCCAAGAGACCCAGTACTTC
once	TRBV19	TRBJ1-6	TRBD1	14	CASTTRPGGSPLHF	TGTGCCAGTACCACTCGGCCAGGGGGTTCACCCCTCCACTTT
.	TRBV7-9	TRBJ1-3	.	14	CASSSETGLSTIYF	TGTGCCAGCAGCTCGGAGACAGGCTTAAGCACCATATATTTT
few	TRBV9	TRBJ2-5	TRBD2	18	CASSPGPSGTLRQETQYF	TGTGCCAGCAGCCCAGGTCCTAGCGGGACCCTCCGGCAAGAGACCCAGTACTTC
.	TRBV20-1	TRBJ2-5	.	15	CSARDAGRPQETQYF	TGCAGTGCTAGAGATGCGGGCAGGCCTCAAGAGACCCAGTACTTC
many	TRBV6-6	TRBJ2-7	.	11	CASISGYEQYF	TGTGCCAGCATTAGCGGCTACGAGCAGTACTTC
.	TRBV7-8	TRBJ2-7	.	17	CASSLGPSGPISHEQYF	TGTGCCAGCAGCTTGGGGCCCTCAGGACCGATCTCCCACGAGCAGTACTTC
.	TRBV20-1	TRBJ1-2	.	12	CSARLQPYGYTF	TGCAGTGCTAGACTACAGCCCTATGGCTACACCTTC
.	TRBV11-2	TRBJ2-5	TRBD2	16	CASSHGLAGAQETQYF	TGTGCCAGCAGCCATGGACTAGCGGGGGCCCAAGAGACCCAGTACTTC
.	TRBV5-1	TRBJ2-7	TRBD1	17	CASRLNSGTGISYEQYF	TGCGCCAGCAGACTAAACTCCGGGACAGGGATCTCCTACGAGCAGTACTTC
few	TRBV9	TRBJ2-7	TRBD1	14	CASSPTGTGGEQYF	TGTGCCAGCAGCCCAACGGGGACAGGGGGAGAGCAGTACTTC
few	TRBV20-1	TRBJ2-3	.	15	CSARPLAIDADTQYF	TGCAGTGCTAGACCACTAGCTATTGACGCAGATACGCAGTATTTT
once	TRBV19	TRBJ1-1	.	13	CTSSQGRGTEAFF	TGTACCAGTAGTCAGGGGCGGGGAACTGAAGCTTTCTTT
few	TRBV2	TRBJ2-7	TRBD1	15	CASSGKTGYSYEQYF	TGTGCCAGCAGTGGGAAGACAGGGTACTCCTACGAGCAGTACTTC
.	TRBV25-1	TRBJ2-5	.	14	CASSEENSQEAQYF	TGTGCCAGCAGTGAAGAAAACAGCCAAGAGGCCCAGTACTTC
.	TRBV12-3/TRBV12-4	TRBJ2-7	.	12	CASSLQAYEQYF	TGTGCCAGCAGTTTACAGGCATACGAGCAGTACTTC
.	TRBV20-1	TRBJ2-1	TRBD2	15	CSADGTSGSYNEQFF	TGCAGTGCGGACGGGACTAGCGGATCCTACAATGAGCAGTTCTTC
.	TRBV9	TRBJ1-2	.	22	CASSVVSYNEQFFGPGRNGYTF	.
once	TRBV2	TRBJ2-7	.	17	CASSELVSAVSFYEQYF	TGTGCCAGCAGTGAGCTGGTTTCGGCAGTTAGTTTCTACGAGCAGTACTTC
.	TRBV19	TRBJ1-6	.	17	CASTDSPNRVVGSPLHF	TGTGCCAGTACCGACTCACCCAACAGGGTAGTCGGTTCACCCCTCCACTTT
.	TRBV5-1	TRBJ2-1	.	15	CASSFFDSAPNEQFF	TGCGCCAGCAGCTTCTTTGACAGTGCCCCCAATGAGCAGTTCTTC
.	TRBV20-1	TRBJ2-3	.	14	CSADSGTDTDTQYF	TGCAGTGCGGACTCCGGGACTGACACAGATACGCAGTATTTT
.	TRBV10-1	TRBJ2-5	TRBD1	15	CASSEGTGGSETQYF	TGCGCCAGCAGTGAGGGGACAGGGGGCTCGGAGACCCAGTACTTC
.	TRBV11-3	TRBJ1-1	.	14	CASSLRGPNTEAFF	TGTGCCAGCAGCTTACGAGGTCCGAACACTGAAGCTTTCTTT
.	TRBV7-9	TRBJ1-1	TRBD1	12	CASSKGATEAFF	TGTGCCAGCAGTAAGGGGGCCACTGAAGCTTTCTTT
.	TRBV2	TRBJ2-4	.	12	CASSDRLTVQYF	TGTGCCAGCAGTGACAGACTTACTGTTCAGTACTTC
.	TRBV10-2	TRBJ2-1	.	13	CAVMAGSHNEQFF	TGCGCCGTCATGGCAGGCTCCCACAATGAGCAGTTCTTC
.	TRBV15	TRBJ2-5	.	15	CATSRDLGRTETQYF	TGTGCCACCAGCAGAGATCTTGGCAGAACAGAAACCCAGTACTTC
.	TRBV20-1	TRBJ2-5	.	14	CSASRTVMQVTQYF	TGCAGTGCTAGCCGGACCGTCATGCAGGTGACCCAGTACTTC
few	TRBV20-1	TRBJ1-6	TRBD1	15	CSARRDSQDNSPLHF	TGCAGTGCTAGAAGGGACAGCCAAGATAATTCACCCCTCCACTTT
.	TRBV12-3/TRBV12-4	TRBJ1-2	.	14	CASSLAARNYGYTF	TGTGCCAGCAGTTTAGCAGCCAGAAACTATGGCTACACCTTC
.	TRBV9	TRBJ1-4	.	15	CASSVGGGTGEKLFF	TGTGCCAGCAGCGTAGGGGGAGGGACGGGCGAAAAGCTGTTTTTT
few	TRBV19	TRBJ1-6	.	12	CASSEGNSPLHF	TGTGCCAGTAGTGAGGGAAATTCACCCCTCCACTTT
once	TRBV20-1	TRBJ2-5	.	13	CSASGSAQETQYF	TGCAGTGCTAGTGGGTCAGCACAAGAGACCCAGTACTTC
.	TRBV11-2	TRBJ1-6	.	16	CASSFGGSSYNSPLHF	TGTGCCAGCAGCTTCGGCGGGAGCTCCTATAATTCACCCCTCCACTTT
once	TRBV12-3/TRBV12-4	TRBJ2-1	TRBD2	15	CASRKLAGSANEQFF	TGTGCCAGCAGAAAACTAGCGGGAAGCGCCAATGAGCAGTTCTTC